These T cell receptor beta chains were read from a single sample in a study of T cell responses to AZD1222 COVID-19 vaccine. Sequencing was performed with immunoSEQ multiplex PCR; in TCRdb, only in-frame clones are kept and a portion is missing. The table shows 120,000 or so clones, with roughly 87% occurring only once. Here the sequenced sample was peripheral blood, taken on day 0 of AZD1222 vaccination. The receptors originated from an adult in good health. The CDR3 runs from the conserved cysteine through the conserved F or W. D genes are given only for firm matches. Not every row has a clone size; where given, it reads once, few, many or a size class.

>.|TRBV2|TRBJ1-4|.
TGTGCCAGCAGTGTCCAGGGGGAAAAACTGTTTTTT
CASSVQGEKLFF
>.|TRBV6-5|TRBJ1-1|.
TGTGCCAGCAGTTACTCCACAGGACGCGTGAACACTGAAGCTTTCTTT
CASSYSTGRVNTEAFF
>TRBD1|TRBV28|TRBJ2-7|.
TGTGCCGCCACAGGGGGCAAGTACTCCTACGAGCAGTACTTC
CAATGGKYSYEQYF
>TRBD1|TRBV27|TRBJ1-5|.
TGTGCCAGCAGAGAAGGAACAGGGGCGGTTCAGCCCCAGCATTTT
CASREGTGAVQPQHF
>TRBD1|TRBV7-9|TRBJ2-3|once
TGTGCCAGCAGCTTTTCATATGGGACAGGTGGAGATACGCAGTATTTT
CASSFSYGTGGDTQYF
>.|TRBV7-2|TRBJ1-2|few
TGTGCCAGCAGCTTAGGGGGTCCAGGGAAACGCTATGGCTACACCTTC
CASSLGGPGKRYGYTF
>.|TRBV5-4|TRBJ1-1|few
TGTGCCAGCAGCTTGGCCAAGGGTAGCACTGAAGCTTTCTTT
CASSLAKGSTEAFF
>.|TRBV6-1|TRBJ1-3|.
TGTGCCAGCAGTGCTAGGATCCAGGCGGCTGGAAACACCATATATTTT
CASSARIQAAGNTIYF
>.|TRBV5-5|TRBJ1-1|.
TGTGCCAGCAGCCTCGTGGGGGCAAAGAACACTGAAGCTTTCTTT
CASSLVGAKNTEAFF
>.|TRBV29-1|TRBJ2-7|.
TGCAGCGCCCGGAAGCGGAGCTCCTACGAGCAGTACTTC
CSARKRSSYEQYF
>.|TRBV27|TRBJ2-5|.
TGTGCCAGCAGCGTGACGGGGTGGCAAGAGACCCAGTACTTC
CASSVTGWQETQYF
>.|TRBV6-5|TRBJ1-1|few
TGTGCCAGCAGAGCTATAATACCGGGCCCCGTTTCATTCTTT
CASRAIIPGPVSFF
>.|TRBV19|TRBJ2-6|once
TGTGCCAGTAGTATGAGGGCGTCCTCTGGGGCCAACGTCCTGACTTTC
CASSMRASSGANVLTF
>.|TRBV29-1|TRBJ2-7|.
TGCAGCGTGGGCCGGGAGTGGTACGAGCAGTACTTC
CSVGREWYEQYF
>.|TRBV18|TRBJ2-3|.
TGTGCCAGCTCACCAGGCGGACCAGGCACGAGTGCGCAGTATTTT
CASSPGGPGTSAQYF
>.|TRBV4-2|TRBJ2-1|.
TGTGCCAGCAGCCAAGATCCGGGGTCGACGGAGCAGTTCTTC
CASSQDPGSTEQFF
>.|TRBV28|TRBJ1-2|once
TGTGCCAGCACCCCCCAGTTGGGCAGGGGAATCTATGGCTACACCTTC
CASTPQLGRGIYGYTF
>.|TRBV5-5|TRBJ1-1|.
TGTGCCAGCAGCTTGGGGCTCACTGAAGCTTTCTTT
CASSLGLTEAFF
>TRBD1|TRBV12-3/TRBV12-4|TRBJ1-1|.
TGTGCCGGGCGATCAGGACAGGGCACTGAAGCTTTCTTT
CAGRSGQGTEAFF
>.|TRBV29-1|TRBJ1-3|.
TGCACAGTTCGGGGGGCTGGAAACACCATATATTTT
CTVRGAGNTIYF
>.|TRBV7-9|TRBJ1-6|.
TGTGCCAGCAGCTCGACGGGGGAGCGTTCACCCCTCCACTTT
CASSSTGERSPLHF
>.|TRBV19|TRBJ1-4|.
TGTGCCAGTAGTGGGAGGGGTCCGGCTAATGAAAAACTGTTTTTT
CASSGRGPANEKLFF
>TRBD1|TRBV5-4|TRBJ2-7|once
TGTGCCAGCAGCTTGGGACTCGACAGGGGCTACGGGCAGTACTTC
CASSLGLDRGYGQYF
>.|TRBV3-1/TRBV3-2|TRBJ1-5|few
TGTGCCAGCAGCCAAGCGAGTCAGCCCCAGCATTTT
CASSQASQPQHF
>.|TRBV15|TRBJ2-7|.
TGTGCCACCAGCAGAGATGGGCTCTACGAGCAGTACTTC
CATSRDGLYEQYF
>TRBD2|TRBV11-3|TRBJ2-1|.
TGTGCCAGCAGCCCCAGCGGGAGCGTTTGGTATAATGAGCAGTTCTTC
CASSPSGSVWYNEQFF
>TRBD2|TRBV6-2/TRBV6-3|TRBJ2-4|.
TGTGCCAGCAGCCCTCAGCGGGAGGTGGCCAAAAACATTCAGTACTTC
CASSPQREVAKNIQYF
>.|TRBV2|TRBJ2-7|few
TGTGCCAGCACAGGTGAGGCAGGGAGGTACGAGCAGTACTTC
CASTGEAGRYEQYF
>.|TRBV5-4|TRBJ2-7|.
TGTGCCAGCAGCCCCTCGGGTGGCGGGGTCCCCTCCTACGAGCAGTACTTC
CASSPSGGGVPSYEQYF
>.|TRBV3-1/TRBV3-2|TRBJ2-3|once
TGTGCCAGCAGCCAACTTCCCAGGCTAGATACGCAGTATTTT
CASSQLPRLDTQYF
>.|TRBV9|TRBJ1-3|.
TGTGCCAGCAGCGTTATCAGCTCTGGAAACACCATATATTTT
CASSVISSGNTIYF